A selection of T cell receptor beta chains follows, all from one sample in a study of T cell repertoires in cytomegalovirus infection. TCRdb recomputed calls from the reads with MiXCR, one row per CDR3 protein. The sample consists of a few hundred thousand distinct CDR3 sequences, 34% of them appearing once. These TCRs' antigens remain unknown. The sequences come from cultured PBMCs, collected from culture after CMV antigen stimulation. These receptors all come from a human donor in good health (CMV status not recorded). Some clones in this sample may be carry-over from other donors' samples. CDR3s include the opening cysteine and the closing phenylalanine or tryptophan. D genes are given only for firm matches. Size tells how often a clone was seen (once, few, many) or the class of an expanded clone, and some rows leave it out.

TRBV11-2	TRBJ2-1	TRBD2	many	CASSLDRLAGGHNEQFF	TGTGCCAGCAGCTTAGATCGACTAGCGGGGGGACACAATGAGCAGTTCTTC
TRBV28	TRBJ2-1	TRBD2	NA	CASSFPGSGKQFF	TGTGCCAGCAGCTTCCCGGGTAGCGGGAAGCAGTTCTTC
TRBV7-3	TRBJ2-1	NA	many	CASSLMGNEQFF	TGTGCCAGCAGCTTAATGGGGAATGAGCAGTTCTTC
TRBV27	TRBJ2-3	NA	NA	CASSLSGGHLADTQYF	TGTGCCAGCAGTTTATCGGGGGGGCACTTGGCAGATACGCAGTATTTT
TRBV7-8	TRBJ1-5	NA	many	CASSLANRVMNQPQHF	TGTGCCAGCAGCTTAGCGAACAGGGTTATGAATCAGCCCCAGCATTTT
TRBV27	TRBJ2-1	NA	few	CASSPRSGVSYNEQFF	TGTGCCAGCAGTCCCCGGTCGGGGGTCTCCTACAATGAGCAGTTCTTC
TRBV11-1	TRBJ1-5	NA	NA	CASSLQYHQPQHF	TGTGCCAGCAGCTTACAGTATCACCAGCCCCAGCATTTT
TRBV11-2	TRBJ2-1	TRBD2	few	CASSLGREGSPQYEQFF	TGTGCCAGCAGCTTAGGGCGGGAGGGTTCCCCCCAGTATGAGCAGTTCTTC
TRBV2	TRBJ2-4	NA	few	CASSEAGLRHLAKNIQYF	TGTGCCAGCAGTGAAGCGGGTCTGAGACACCTAGCCAAAAACATTCAGTACTTC
TRBV15	TRBJ1-1	NA	NA	CATSRELGGHTEAFF	TGTGCCACCAGCAGAGAATTGGGGGGGCACACTGAAGCTTTCTTT
TRBV20-1	TRBJ2-3	TRBD2	many	CSARDLPTSADTQYF	TGCAGTGCTAGAGATCTCCCGACTAGCGCGGATACGCAGTATTTT
TRBV7-8	TRBJ2-1	TRBD2	few	CASSFGTSGLGEQFF	TGTGCCAGCAGCTTTGGGACTAGCGGGTTGGGCGAGCAGTTCTTC
TRBV7-9	TRBJ2-3	NA	many	CASSLAVGRRHTDTQYF	TGTGCCAGCAGCTTAGCGGTCGGCAGGCGACACACAGATACGCAGTATTTT
TRBV9	TRBJ1-3	NA	NA	CASSVGQSSGNTIYF	TGTGCCAGCAGCGTAGGACAGTCCTCTGGAAACACCATATATTTT
TRBV7-9	TRBJ1-2	TRBD1	NA	CASSLRVPNRGQGLYGYTF	TGTGCCAGCAGCTTACGCGTTCCCAATCGCGGACAGGGACTATATGGCTACACCTTC
TRBV7-9	TRBJ2-7	TRBD1	few	CASSGPGQGYEQYF	TGTGCCAGCAGCGGGCCGGGACAGGGCTACGAGCAGTACTTC
TRBV19	TRBJ1-5	NA	NA	CASSPRRDQPQHF	TGTGCCAGTAGTCCCCGGAGGGATCAGCCCCAGCATTTT
TRBV7-3	TRBJ2-1	NA	NA	CASSLNMGYNEQFF	TGTGCCAGCAGCTTAAATATGGGCTACAATGAGCAGTTCTTC
TRBV20-1	TRBJ2-3	TRBD2	NA	CSGLAGAGTDTQYF	TGCAGCGGACTAGCGGGAGCGGGCACAGATACGCAGTATTTT
TRBV27	TRBJ1-2	NA	NA	CASSLQRGIGYGYTF	TGTGCCAGCAGTTTACAACGGGGGATCGGCTATGGCTACACCTTC
TRBV12-3/TRBV12-4	TRBJ1-1	NA	NA	CASSKDRRDTEAFF	TGTGCCAGCAGTAAAGACAGAAGGGACACTGAAGCTTTCTTT
TRBV5-4	TRBJ1-2	TRBD1	NA	CASSGSDRDYGYTF	TGTGCCAGCAGCGGCTCAGACAGGGATTATGGCTACACCTTC
TRBV6-1	TRBJ2-1	NA	few	CASSEPPGGAQYNEQFF	TGTGCCAGCAGTGAACCCCCTGGAGGGGCCCAATACAATGAGCAGTTCTTC
TRBV29-1	TRBJ2-5	NA	NA	CSVGGAETQYF	TGCAGCGTTGGGGGGGCAGAGACCCAGTACTTC
TRBV30	TRBJ1-6	NA	few	CAWSEFAGRRSPLHF	TGTGCCTGGAGTGAGTTCGCAGGAAGAAGGTCACCCCTCCACTTT
TRBV7-2	TRBJ1-1	NA	many	CASSLVGGGQGTEAFF	TGTGCCAGCAGCTTAGTCGGTGGGGGGCAGGGCACTGAAGCTTTCTTT
TRBV19	TRBJ2-1	NA	few	CASSASTGLGGSYNEQFF	TGTGCCAGTAGTGCTTCAACAGGCCTCGGAGGGTCCTACAATGAGCAGTTCTTC
TRBV19	TRBJ1-5	NA	NA	CASSSDSPGQPQHF	TGTGCCAGTAGTTCGGACAGTCCGGGGCAGCCCCAGCATTTT
TRBV7-2	TRBJ2-5	TRBD2	many	CASSYRLAGKETQYF	TGTGCCAGCAGCTACAGACTAGCGGGAAAAGAGACCCAGTACTTC
TRBV19	TRBJ1-4	NA	NA	CASSLRSGGWEKLFF	TGTGCCAGTAGTCTCCGATCGGGAGGTTGGGAAAAACTGTTTTTT
TRBV27	TRBJ2-1	NA	NA	CASSLDRFTYNEQFF	TGTGCCAGCAGTCTCGACAGGTTTACCTACAATGAGCAGTTCTTC
TRBV28	TRBJ1-2	NA	NA	CASSTDPRDFYGYTF	TGTGCCAGCAGTACTGACCCCAGGGACTTCTATGGCTACACCTTC
TRBV7-2	TRBJ2-7	NA	NA	CASSLKPDPGSYEQYF	TGTGCCAGCAGCTTAAAGCCTGATCCGGGCTCCTACGAGCAGTACTTC
TRBV11-2	TRBJ2-4	NA	NA	CASSLGPNGLNIQYF	TGTGCCAGCAGCTTAGGCCCTAACGGTTTGAACATTCAGTACTTC
TRBV11-3	TRBJ2-1	TRBD2	many	CASSGGTSGISEQFF	TGTGCCAGCAGCGGAGGGACTAGCGGGATTAGTGAGCAGTTCTTC
TRBV7-2	TRBJ1-2	NA	many	CASSLQPNYGYTF	TGTGCCAGCAGCTTACAGCCTAACTATGGCTACACCTTC
TRBV28	TRBJ1-2	NA	NA	CASTLAMNYGYTF	TGTGCCAGCACCCTAGCAATGAACTATGGCTACACCTTC
TRBV19	TRBJ2-1	NA	NA	CASSTPQGTSLTRLDEQFF	TGTGCCAGTAGTACCCCACAGGGGACTAGTTTAACCCGGTTGGATGAGCAGTTCTTC
TRBV18	TRBJ2-3	TRBD2	few	CASSGAGAPDTQYF	TGTGCCAGCTCAGGAGCGGGAGCCCCAGATACGCAGTATTTT
TRBV7-2	TRBJ2-3	TRBD2	NA	CASSFAGTSGTDTQYF	TGTGCCAGCAGCTTTGCCGGGACTAGCGGCACAGATACGCAGTATTTT
TRBV11-2	TRBJ2-1	NA	NA	CASSFGSWEQFF	TGTGCCAGCAGCTTCGGGAGCTGGGAGCAGTTCTTC
TRBV5-6	TRBJ1-2	TRBD1	NA	CASSLLPGGILGYTF	TGTGCCAGCAGCTTGTTGCCAGGGGGCATTCTTGGCTACACCTTC
TRBV11-1	TRBJ1-6	NA	many	CASSLDLAPLNSPLHF	TGTGCCAGCAGCTTAGACCTCGCGCCTTTGAATTCACCCCTCCACTTT
TRBV12-3/TRBV12-4	TRBJ2-1	NA	few	CASSLVGGFEQFF	TGTGCCAGCAGTTTAGTCGGGGGCTTTGAGCAGTTCTTC
TRBV7-2	TRBJ1-3	TRBD1	NA	CASSIDRVSGNTIYF	TGTGCCAGCAGCATCGACAGGGTCTCTGGAAACACCATATATTTT